This TCR beta chain appears in the sequencing data of a study of response to subunit inactivated influenza vaccine. Study outcomes and limitations: With each seasonal influenza vaccination, the authors suggested, few new T cells are recruited.

Germline V gene sequence: CDR1 DFQATT, CDR2 SNEGSKA (reference sequence). Trimming removed 4 bases at V and 0 bases at J, with 9 bases between. CDR3 length: 13 residues. TCRdb re-derived calls from the RT-PCR reads in MiXCR, one entry per CDR3 protein. The repertoire includes approximately 680,000 distinct CDR3 sequences, more than 15% of them detected once, and around a tenth sits in the top ten. The sample holds a few counts of this clonotype. Its antigen is not identified. The starting material was PBMCs from blood, obtained 11 to 12 days after vaccination. The clonotype originates from a man aged 45-60 years who received an inactivated influenza vaccine. The chain employs TRBV20-1 and TRBJ2-5; weak D call: TRBD1 (6 bases). CDR3: CSATDSNQETQYF. The CDR3 coding sequence is TGCAGTGCTACGGACAGCAACCAAGAGACCCAGTACTTC.